Listed here are 14 T cell receptor beta chains from one sample, sequenced in a study of beta chain features in type 1 diabetes. The study's findings and limits: TCRB CDR3 length was moderately but significantly reduced in all four CD4+ subsets of Type 1 diabetes patients.

Their antigens remain unidentified. The investigators reverse transcribed all of the isolated RNA, so they sequenced expressed TCRB transcripts. The repertoire was sequenced with immunoSEQ multiplex PCR; TCRdb's copy has only in-frame clones and lacks some. This sample carries fewer than 450,000 clones, 13% of them seen once, and the ten largest clones take roughly 0.015%. The sample was naive CD4+ T cells from blood. The receptors stem from a woman between 18 and 29 years old with type 1 diabetes.

The CDR3 DNA reads TGTGCCAGTGGTGGGCTGTCAGGTACCTACAATGAGCAGTTCTTC. Translation: CASGGLSGTYNEQFF. This rearrangement joins TRBV19 to TRBJ2-1; no clear D gene. There are 15 residues in the CDR3. The ends were cut back, 8 bases at V and 2 bases at J, with 16 bases in the middle. The germline gives CDR1 LNHDA, CDR2 SQIVND (reference sequence).

V and J are TRBV19 and TRBJ2-1; 7 bases fit TRBD2. Germline-derived CDR1 and CDR2 are LNHDA and SQIVND (reference sequence). After removal of 11 bases from V and 8 bases from J, the junction contained 12 bases not matched to a gene. This CDR3 is 13 amino acids long. The CDR3, as DNA: TGTGCCGCGGGGGACTCCCTGAGCTATGAGCAGTTCTTC. Translating gives CAAGDSLSYEQFF.

V is TRBV5-4 and J is TRBJ2-1, with D tentatively TRBD2 (5 bases). The CDR3 length is 16 residues. Trimming took 4 bases from V and 6 from J, leaving 20 bases between them. Germline V gene lookup returns CDR1 SGHNT and CDR2 YYREEE (reference sequence). The CDR3 sequence is CASSNQDLAGGNEQFF. CDR3 nucleotides: TGTGCCAGCAGCAACCAAGACCTCGCAGGAGGCAATGAGCAGTTCTTC.

Concerning this clone: One end of the junction is discordant with germline, which a read error may explain. The genes are TRBV28 and TRBJ1-1; D ambiguous. The CDR3 consists of 14 residues. The germline CDR1 and CDR2 sequences are MDHEN and SYDVKM. The CDR3 DNA sequence: TGTGCCATCAGTCCTGCGGGGTTCAACACTGAAGCTTTCTTT. This sequence encodes CAISPAGFNTEAFF.

The chain couples TRBV29-1 to TRBJ1-3, with D possibly TRBD1 on 5 matching bases. Germline CDR1 SQVTM, CDR2 ANQGSEA. The V end was cut by 5 bases, the J end by 0 bases, with 11 bases between. The CDR3 runs 14 residues. The CDR3 loop reads CSVSRQSSGNTIYF. The CDR3 coding sequence is TGCAGCGTTAGTCGACAGAGCTCTGGAAACACCATATATTTT. The full variable domain, completed using reference TRBV29-1 and TRBJ1-3, is SAVISQKPSRDICQRGTSLTIQCQVDSQVTMMFWYRQQPGQSLTLIATANQGSEATYESGFVIDKFPISRPNLTFSTLTVSNMSPEDSSIYLCSVSRQSSGNTIYFGEGSWLTVV.

V usage is TRBV29-1 and J usage is TRBJ2-3; D ambiguous. Germline assignment: CDR1 SQVTM and CDR2 ANQGSEA. V lost 4 bases and J 0 bases, leaving 5 bases between the germline ends. There are 12 residues in the CDR3. The CDR3 region is CSVVESTDTQYF. DNA for the CDR3: TGCAGCGTTGTTGAGAGCACAGATACGCAGTATTTT.

This clone was found a few times. The CDR3 loop is CASSPPAGGIIFF. The CDR3 region has the DNA TGTGCCAGCAGCCCTCCAGCGGGAGGGATAATTTTCTTC. The chain joins TRBV7-3 to TRBJ2-1, with 10 bases fitting TRBD2. This CDR3 is 13 amino acids long. Germline loops: CDR1 SGHTA, CDR2 FQGTGA. V dropped 5 bases and J dropped 16; count of bases not matched to a gene: 11.

The V gene is TRBV10-3, the J gene TRBJ1-1; the D gene is possibly TRBD1 (6 bases). CDR3 size: 12 residues. CDR1 and CDR2 (germline): ENHRY, SYGVKD. Trimming stripped 10 bases from V and 5 bases from J, with 14 bases between. CDR3 sequence: CATGQLGTEAFF. The CDR3 DNA is TGTGCCACCGGACAGTTGGGAACTGAAGCTTTCTTT.

The rearrangement links TRBV19 to TRBJ1-2, with TRBD1 matching 9 bases. Trimming removed 4 bases from V and 0 bases from J; junction bases left unmatched: 9. The germline CDR1 and CDR2 sequences are LNHDA and SQIVND (reference sequence). This CDR3 has 17 amino acids. This CDR3 reads CASSTRDRAGANYGYTF. In DNA form, the CDR3 reads TGTGCCAGTAGTACCCGGGACAGGGCGGGGGCTAACTATGGCTACACCTTC. The complete variable domain, with remaining parts taken from reference TRBV19 and TRBJ1-2, reads DGGITQSPKYLFRKEGQNVTLSCEQNLNHDAMYWYRQDPGQGLRLIYYSQIVNDFQKGDIAEGYSVSREKKESFPLTVTSAQKNPTAFYLCASSTRDRAGANYGYTFGSGTRLTVV.

The chain carries TRBV7-3 and TRBJ2-1, with 7 bases fitting TRBD1. Germline loops: CDR1 SGHTA, CDR2 FQGTGA. V lost 2 bases, J lost 9 bases, and 13 bases stayed unmatched. This CDR3 spans 16 amino acids. CDR3 sequence: CASSLLAPKGATEQFF. As DNA, the CDR3 is TGTGCCAGCAGCTTATTGGCCCCCAAGGGGGCGACTGAGCAGTTCTTC.

The V gene is TRBV15, the J gene TRBJ2-3, with D unresolved. The CDR3 sequence is 14 residues long. Trimming stripped 8 bases from V and 2 bases from J, with 14 bases between. The germline V gene encodes CDR1 LNHNV and CDR2 YYDKDF (reference sequence). The DNA of the CDR3 is TGTGCCACCCACGAAGGCAGGAACACAGATACGCAGTATTTT. The encoded protein is CATHEGRNTDTQYF.

In its sample, this clone was seen a few times. The V and J genes are TRBV4-3 and TRBJ2-3; TRBD2 aligns across 10 bases. The CDR3 totals 18 residues. Germline CDR1 reads LGHNA; CDR2 reads YSLEER. Trimming removed 0 bases from V and 6 bases from J; junction bases left unmatched: 12. The CDR3 region is CASSQDLGRTSGRDTQYF. DNA for the CDR3: TGCGCCAGCAGCCAAGATCTGGGAAGGACTAGCGGTAGGGATACGCAGTATTTT.

The J gene is TRBJ1-5, the V gene TRBV29-1; D remains unclear. V was pared by 4 bases and J by 5 bases, with 6 bases between. The CDR3 runs 11 residues. Per the germline V gene, CDR1 is SQVTM and CDR2 is ANQGSEA. CDR3 bases: TGCAGCGTTGGCCAGGATCAGCCCCAGCATTTT. It specifies CSVGQDQPQHF.

The V call is TRBV2, the J call TRBJ2-1; tentative D call: TRBD1 (5 bases). The CDR3 consists of 13 residues. V dropped 8 bases and J dropped 1 base, with 9 bases sitting between them. Looked up from germline, CDR1 is SNHLY and CDR2 is FYNNEI. The CDR3 bases are TGTGCCAGCTCTGACAGTTCCTACAATGAGCAGTTCTTC. It is translated as CASSDSSYNEQFF.